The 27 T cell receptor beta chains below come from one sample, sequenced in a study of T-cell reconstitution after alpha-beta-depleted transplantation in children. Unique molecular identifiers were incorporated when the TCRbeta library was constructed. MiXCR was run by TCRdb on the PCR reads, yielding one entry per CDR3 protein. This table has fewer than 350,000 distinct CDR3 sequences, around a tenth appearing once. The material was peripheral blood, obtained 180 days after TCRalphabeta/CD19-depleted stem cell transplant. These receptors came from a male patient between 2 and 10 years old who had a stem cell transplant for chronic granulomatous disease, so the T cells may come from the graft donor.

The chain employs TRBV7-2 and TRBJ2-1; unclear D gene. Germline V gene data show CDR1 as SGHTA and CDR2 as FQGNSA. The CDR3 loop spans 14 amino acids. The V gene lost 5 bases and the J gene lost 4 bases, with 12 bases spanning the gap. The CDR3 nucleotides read TGTGCCAGCAGCCCTGGTAGTGCGTACAATGAGCAGTTCTTC. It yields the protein CASSPGSAYNEQFF.

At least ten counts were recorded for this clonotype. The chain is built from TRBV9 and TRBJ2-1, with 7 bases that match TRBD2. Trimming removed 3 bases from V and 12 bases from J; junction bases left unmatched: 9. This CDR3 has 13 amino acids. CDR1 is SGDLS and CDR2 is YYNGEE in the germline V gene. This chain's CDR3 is CASSAGTTRRQFF. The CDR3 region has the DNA TGTGCCAGCAGCGCCGGGACTACTAGGAGGCAGTTCTTC.

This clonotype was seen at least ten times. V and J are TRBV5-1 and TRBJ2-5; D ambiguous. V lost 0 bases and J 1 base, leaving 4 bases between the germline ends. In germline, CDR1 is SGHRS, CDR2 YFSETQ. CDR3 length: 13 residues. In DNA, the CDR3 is TGCGCCAGCAGCTTGGTGGTCCAAGAGACCCAGTACTTC. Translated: CASSLVVQETQYF.

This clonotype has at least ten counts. The chain's CDR3 is CSVGTGSSYEQYF. The CDR3, as DNA: TGCAGCGTAGGGACAGGATCCTCCTACGAGCAGTACTTC. This sequence joins TRBV29-1 and TRBJ2-7; 8 bases are shared with TRBD1. The J segment lost 0 bases and the V segment lost 6 bases, leaving 4 bases of the junction unmatched. The CDR3 has 13 amino acids. Germline loops: CDR1 SQVTM, CDR2 ANQGSEA.

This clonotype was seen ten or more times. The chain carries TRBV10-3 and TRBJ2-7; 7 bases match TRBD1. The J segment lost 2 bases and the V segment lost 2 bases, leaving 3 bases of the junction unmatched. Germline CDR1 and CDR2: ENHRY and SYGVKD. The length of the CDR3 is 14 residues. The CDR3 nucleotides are TGTGCCATCAGTGAGCGGGACAGAGCCTACGAGCAGTACTTC. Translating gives CAISERDRAYEQYF.

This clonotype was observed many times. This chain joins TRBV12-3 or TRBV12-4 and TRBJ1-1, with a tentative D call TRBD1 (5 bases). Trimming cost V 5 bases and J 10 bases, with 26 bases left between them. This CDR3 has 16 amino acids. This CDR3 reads CASSRPGTRMVLTAFF. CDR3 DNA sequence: TGTGCCAGCAGTCGCCCCGGGACTCGGATGGTCCTGACAGCTTTCTTT.

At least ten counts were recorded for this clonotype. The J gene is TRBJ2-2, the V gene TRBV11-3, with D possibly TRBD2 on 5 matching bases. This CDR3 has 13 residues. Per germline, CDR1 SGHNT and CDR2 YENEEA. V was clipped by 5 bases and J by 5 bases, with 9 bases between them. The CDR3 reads CASSTLATGELFF. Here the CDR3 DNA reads TGTGCCAGCAGCACGCTAGCAACCGGGGAGCTGTTTTTT.

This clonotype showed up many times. The CDR3 DNA follows: TGCGCCAGCAGCCCCCGGAACACTGAAGCTTTCTTT. Protein: CASSPRNTEAFF. The V gene is TRBV5-1, the J gene TRBJ1-1; D is unclear. The CDR3 has 12 residues. V lost 4 bases and J lost 1, with 5 bases in between. Germline V gene sequence: CDR1 SGHRS, CDR2 YFSETQ.

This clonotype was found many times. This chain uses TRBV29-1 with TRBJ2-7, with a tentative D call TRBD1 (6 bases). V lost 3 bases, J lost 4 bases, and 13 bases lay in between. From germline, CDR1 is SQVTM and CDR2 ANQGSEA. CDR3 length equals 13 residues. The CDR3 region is CSVDEDRLYEQYF. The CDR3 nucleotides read TGCAGCGTTGACGAGGACAGACTATACGAGCAGTACTTC.

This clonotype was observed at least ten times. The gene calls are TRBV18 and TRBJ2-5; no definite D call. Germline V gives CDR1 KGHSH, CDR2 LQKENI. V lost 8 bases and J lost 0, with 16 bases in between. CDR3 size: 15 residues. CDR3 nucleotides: TGTGCCAGCAGTCCCCGAGTTGGCTACCAAGAGACCCAGTACTTC. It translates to CASSPRVGYQETQYF. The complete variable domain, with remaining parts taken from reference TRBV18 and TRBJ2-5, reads NAGVMQNPRHLVRRRGQEARLRCSPMKGHSHVYWYRQLPEEGLKFMVYLQKENIIDESGMPKERFSAEFPKEGPSILRIQQVVRGDSAAYFCASSPRVGYQETQYFGPGTRLLVL.

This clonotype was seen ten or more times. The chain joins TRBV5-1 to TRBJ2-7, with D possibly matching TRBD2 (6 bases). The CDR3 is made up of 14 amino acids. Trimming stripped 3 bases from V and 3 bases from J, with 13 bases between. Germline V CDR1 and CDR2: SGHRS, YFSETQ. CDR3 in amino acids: CASSSPGLLYEQYF. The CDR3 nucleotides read TGCGCCAGCAGCTCTCCGGGACTTCTCTACGAGCAGTACTTC.

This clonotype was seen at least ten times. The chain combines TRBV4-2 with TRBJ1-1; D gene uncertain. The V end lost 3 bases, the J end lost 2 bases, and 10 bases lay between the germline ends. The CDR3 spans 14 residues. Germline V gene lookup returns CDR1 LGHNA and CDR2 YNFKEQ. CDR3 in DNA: TGTGCCAGCAGCCATACCCAGGATAACACTGAAGCTTTCTTT. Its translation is CASSHTQDNTEAFF.

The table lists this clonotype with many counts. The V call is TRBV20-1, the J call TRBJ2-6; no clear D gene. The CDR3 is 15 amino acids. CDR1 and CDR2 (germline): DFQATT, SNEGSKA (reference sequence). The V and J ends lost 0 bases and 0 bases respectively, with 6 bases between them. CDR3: CSARDMPSGANVLTF. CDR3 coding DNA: TGCAGTGCTAGAGACATGCCCTCTGGGGCCAACGTCCTGACTTTC.

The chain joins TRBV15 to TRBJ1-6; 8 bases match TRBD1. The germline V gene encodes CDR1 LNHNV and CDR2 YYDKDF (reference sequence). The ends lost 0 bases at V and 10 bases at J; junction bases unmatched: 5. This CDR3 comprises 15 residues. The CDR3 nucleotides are TGTGCCACCAGCAGAGATAACACAGGGGGGTCACCCCTCCACTTT. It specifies CATSRDNTGGSPLHF.

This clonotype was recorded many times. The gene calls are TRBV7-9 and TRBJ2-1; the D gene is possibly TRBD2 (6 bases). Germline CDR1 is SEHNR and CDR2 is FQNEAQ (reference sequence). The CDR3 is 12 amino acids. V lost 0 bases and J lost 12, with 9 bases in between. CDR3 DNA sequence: TGTGCCAGCAGCTTAGCCTCGGGAGCGCAGTTCTTC. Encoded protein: CASSLASGAQFF.

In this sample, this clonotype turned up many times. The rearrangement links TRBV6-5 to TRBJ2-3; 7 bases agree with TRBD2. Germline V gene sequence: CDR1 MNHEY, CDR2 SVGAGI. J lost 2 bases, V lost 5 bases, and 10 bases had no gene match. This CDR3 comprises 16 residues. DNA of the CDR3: TGTGCCAGCAGTCGACTAGCTTTTACCCCCACAGATACGCAGTATTTT. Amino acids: CASSRLAFTPTDTQYF.

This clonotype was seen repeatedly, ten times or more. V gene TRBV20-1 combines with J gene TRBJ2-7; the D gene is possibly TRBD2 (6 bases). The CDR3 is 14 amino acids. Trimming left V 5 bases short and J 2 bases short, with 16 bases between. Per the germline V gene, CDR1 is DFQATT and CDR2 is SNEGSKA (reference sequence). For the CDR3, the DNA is TGCAGTGCTCCCCCCCCGGGAGAGACCTACGAGCAGTACTTC. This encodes CSAPPPGETYEQYF.

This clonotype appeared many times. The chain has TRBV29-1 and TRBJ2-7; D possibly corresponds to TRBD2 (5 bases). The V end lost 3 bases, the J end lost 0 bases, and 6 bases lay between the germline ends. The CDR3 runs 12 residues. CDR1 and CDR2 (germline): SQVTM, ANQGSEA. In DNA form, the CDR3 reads TGCAGCGTTGAGGACTCCTCCTACGAGCAGTACTTC. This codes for CSVEDSSYEQYF.

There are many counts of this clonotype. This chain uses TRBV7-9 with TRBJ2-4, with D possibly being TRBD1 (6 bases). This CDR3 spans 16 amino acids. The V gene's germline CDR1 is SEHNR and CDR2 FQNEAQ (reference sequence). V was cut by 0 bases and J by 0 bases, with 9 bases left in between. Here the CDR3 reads CASSLAAGVAKNIQYF. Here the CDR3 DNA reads TGTGCCAGCAGCTTAGCAGCAGGGGTAGCCAAAAACATTCAGTACTTC.

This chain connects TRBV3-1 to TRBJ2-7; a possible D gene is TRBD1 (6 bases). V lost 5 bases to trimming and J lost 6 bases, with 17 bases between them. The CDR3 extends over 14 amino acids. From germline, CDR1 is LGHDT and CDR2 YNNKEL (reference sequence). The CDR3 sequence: CASSAIMGAGEQYF. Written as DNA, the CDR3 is TGTGCCAGCAGCGCAATAATGGGGGCGGGCGAGCAGTACTTC.

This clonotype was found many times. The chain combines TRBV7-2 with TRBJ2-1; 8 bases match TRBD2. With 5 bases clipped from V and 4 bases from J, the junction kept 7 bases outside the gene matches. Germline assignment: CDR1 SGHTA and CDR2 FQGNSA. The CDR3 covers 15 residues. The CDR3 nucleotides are TGTGCCAGCAGCCCAGGAGGCGGGGGGTACAATGAGCAGTTCTTC. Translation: CASSPGGGGYNEQFF.

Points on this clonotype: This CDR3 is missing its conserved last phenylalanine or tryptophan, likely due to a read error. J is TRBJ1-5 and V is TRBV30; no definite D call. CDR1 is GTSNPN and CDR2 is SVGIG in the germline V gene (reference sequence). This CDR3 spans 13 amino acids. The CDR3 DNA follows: TGTGCCTGGAGCTCCTTCAGCAATCAACCCCAGCATTCT. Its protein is CAWSSFSNQPQHS.

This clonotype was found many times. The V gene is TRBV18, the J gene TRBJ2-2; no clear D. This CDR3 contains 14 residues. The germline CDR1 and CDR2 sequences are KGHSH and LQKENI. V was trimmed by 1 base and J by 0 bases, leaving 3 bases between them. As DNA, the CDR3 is TGTGCCAGCTCACCACAGGCGAACACCGGGGAGCTGTTTTTT. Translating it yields CASSPQANTGELFF. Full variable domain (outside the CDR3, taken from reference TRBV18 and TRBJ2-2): NAGVMQNPRHLVRRRGQEARLRCSPMKGHSHVYWYRQLPEEGLKFMVYLQKENIIDESGMPKERFSAEFPKEGPSILRIQQVVRGDSAAYFCASSPQANTGELFFGEGSRLTVL.

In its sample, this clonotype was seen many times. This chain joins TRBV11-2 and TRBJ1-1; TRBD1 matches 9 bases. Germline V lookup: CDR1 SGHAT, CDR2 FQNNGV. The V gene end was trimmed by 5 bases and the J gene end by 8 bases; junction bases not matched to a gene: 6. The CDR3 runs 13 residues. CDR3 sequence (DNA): TGTGCCAGCAGCCCGACGGACAGGGGCGAAGCTTTCTTT. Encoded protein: CASSPTDRGEAFF. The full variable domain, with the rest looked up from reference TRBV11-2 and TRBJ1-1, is EAGVAQSPRYKIIEKRQSVAFWCNPISGHATLYWYQQILGQGPKLLIQFQNNGVVDDSQLPKDRFSAERLKGVDSTLKIQPAKLEDSAVYLCASSPTDRGEAFFGQGTRLTVV.

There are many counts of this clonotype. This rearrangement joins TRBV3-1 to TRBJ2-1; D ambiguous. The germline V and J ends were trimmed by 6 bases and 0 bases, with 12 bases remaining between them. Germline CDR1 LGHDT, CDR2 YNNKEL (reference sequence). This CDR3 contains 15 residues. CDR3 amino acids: CASRYTDSSYNEQFF. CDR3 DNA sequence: TGTGCCAGCAGGTACACAGATAGCTCCTACAATGAGCAGTTCTTC.

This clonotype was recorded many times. The CDR3 DNA is TGTGCCAGCAACGTGGACCTCCCAGGTGAGCAGTTCTTC. Amino acids: CASNVDLPGEQFF. The chain carries TRBV12-3 or TRBV12-4 and TRBJ2-1; D ambiguous. The CDR3 is 13 amino acids. Trimming shortened V by 7 bases and J by 9 bases, and 16 bases separated the two germline ends.

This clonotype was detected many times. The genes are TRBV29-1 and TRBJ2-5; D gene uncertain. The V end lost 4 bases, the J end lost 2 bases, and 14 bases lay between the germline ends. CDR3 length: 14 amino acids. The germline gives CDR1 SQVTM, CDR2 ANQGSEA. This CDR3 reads CSVVQPQRQETQYF. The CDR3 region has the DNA TGCAGCGTTGTTCAGCCACAACGTCAAGAGACCCAGTACTTC. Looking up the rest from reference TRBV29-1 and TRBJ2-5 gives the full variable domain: SAVISQKPSRDICQRGTSLTIQCQVDSQVTMMFWYRQQPGQSLTLIATANQGSEATYESGFVIDKFPISRPNLTFSTLTVSNMSPEDSSIYLCSVVQPQRQETQYFGPGTRLLVL.